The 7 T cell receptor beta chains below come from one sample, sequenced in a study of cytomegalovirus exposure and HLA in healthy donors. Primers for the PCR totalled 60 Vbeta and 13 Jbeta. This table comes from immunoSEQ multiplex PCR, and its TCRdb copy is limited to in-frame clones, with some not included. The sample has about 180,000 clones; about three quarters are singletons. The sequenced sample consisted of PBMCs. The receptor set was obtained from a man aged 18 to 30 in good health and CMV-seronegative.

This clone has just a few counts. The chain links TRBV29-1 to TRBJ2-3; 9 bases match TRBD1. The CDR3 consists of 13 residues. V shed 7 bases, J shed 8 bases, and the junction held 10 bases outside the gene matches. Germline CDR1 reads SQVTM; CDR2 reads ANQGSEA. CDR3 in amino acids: CSDGQGFSLTQYF. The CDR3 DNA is TGCAGCGATGGACAGGGGTTCAGTCTTACGCAGTATTTT.

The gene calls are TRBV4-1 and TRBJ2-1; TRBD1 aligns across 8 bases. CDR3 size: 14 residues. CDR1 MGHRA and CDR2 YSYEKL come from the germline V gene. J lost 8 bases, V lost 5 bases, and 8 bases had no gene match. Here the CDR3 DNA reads TGCGCCAGCAGCGGAGAGGACAGGGTCGATGAGCAGTTCTTC. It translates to CASSGEDRVDEQFF.

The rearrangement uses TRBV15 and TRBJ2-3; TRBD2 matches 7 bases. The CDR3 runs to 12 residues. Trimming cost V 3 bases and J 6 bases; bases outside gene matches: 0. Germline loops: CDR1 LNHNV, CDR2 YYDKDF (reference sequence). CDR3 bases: TGTGCCACCAGCAGTAGCGGGGATACGCAGTATTTT. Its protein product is CATSSSGDTQYF.

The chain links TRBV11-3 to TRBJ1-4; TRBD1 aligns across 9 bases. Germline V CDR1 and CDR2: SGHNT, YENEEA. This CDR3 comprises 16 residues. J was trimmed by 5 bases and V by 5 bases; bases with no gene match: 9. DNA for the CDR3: TGTGCCAGCAGCCAAGGCCCCGGGACAGGGAATGAAAAACTGTTTTTT. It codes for CASSQGPGTGNEKLFF. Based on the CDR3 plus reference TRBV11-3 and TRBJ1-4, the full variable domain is EAGVVQSPRYKIIEKKQPVAFWCNPISGHNTLYWYLQNLGQGPELLIRYENEEAVDDSQLPKDRFSAERLKGVDSTLKIQPAELGDSAVYLCASSQGPGTGNEKLFFGSGTQLSVL.

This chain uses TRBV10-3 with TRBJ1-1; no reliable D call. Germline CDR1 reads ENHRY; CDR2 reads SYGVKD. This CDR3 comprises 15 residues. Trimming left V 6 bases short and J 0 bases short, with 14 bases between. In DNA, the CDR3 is TGTGCCATCAGGGACGGAACGGGAATGAACACTGAAGCTTTCTTT. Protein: CAIRDGTGMNTEAFF.

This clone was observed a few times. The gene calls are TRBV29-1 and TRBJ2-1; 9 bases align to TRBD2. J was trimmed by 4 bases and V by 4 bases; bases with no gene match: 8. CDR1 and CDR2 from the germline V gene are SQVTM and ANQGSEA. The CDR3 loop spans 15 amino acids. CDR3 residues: CSVVGRGGLYNEQFF. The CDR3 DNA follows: TGCAGCGTTGTAGGGCGGGGGGGCCTTTACAATGAGCAGTTCTTC.

The CDR3, as DNA: TGTGCCAGCAGCGCCCGCCTAGCGTCGGAATACAATGAGCAGTTCTTC. Protein product: CASSARLASEYNEQFF. V gene TRBV9 combines with J gene TRBJ2-1, with D tentatively TRBD2 (6 bases). The CDR3 is 16 amino acids. Germline V CDR1 and CDR2: SGDLS, YYNGEE. Trimming removed 3 bases from V and 4 bases from J, with 17 bases in between.